These T cell receptor beta chains were read from a single sample in a study of CD8 T cells in ankylosing spondylitis. TCRdb itself ran the 5' RACE reads through MiXCR, one entry per CDR3 protein. The repertoire has 300,000 to 350,000 distinct CDR3 sequences, 14% to 15% of them found once; the top ten carry about 1%. The sequenced sample consisted of blood, either unsorted or a sorted T cell fraction (not recorded which). The source of these receptors is a male donor with ankylosing spondylitis or in good health (not recorded which). The CDR3 runs from the conserved cysteine through the conserved F or W. Each record gives: clone size, V gene, CDR3 protein. Size is omitted from some rows. Given values are once, few, many or a class for expanded clones.

clone_size: few; v_call: TRBV20-1; cdr3_aa: CSARPRAGVTYNEQFF
clone_size: -; v_call: TRBV3-1; cdr3_aa: CASSQYQETQYF
clone_size: -; v_call: TRBV5-1; cdr3_aa: CASSPGALRETQYF
clone_size: few; v_call: TRBV11-2; cdr3_aa: CASSSPRADMNTEAFF
clone_size: few; v_call: TRBV12-3/TRBV12-4; cdr3_aa: CASGLFNEQFF
clone_size: few; v_call: TRBV24-1; cdr3_aa: CATSDSGAPNQPQHF
clone_size: few; v_call: TRBV4-2; cdr3_aa: CASSQARGDGELFF
clone_size: few; v_call: TRBV5-1; cdr3_aa: CASRGGREETQYF
clone_size: few; v_call: TRBV20-1; cdr3_aa: CSASKDSTGEQYF
clone_size: many; v_call: TRBV5-1; cdr3_aa: CASSPGTSGADTQYF
clone_size: -; v_call: TRBV27; cdr3_aa: CASSYWGAGDNEQFF
clone_size: few; v_call: TRBV20-1; cdr3_aa: CSARVFTGQGGSGNTIYF
clone_size: many; v_call: TRBV5-1; cdr3_aa: CASRPTHGGDTQYF
clone_size: few; v_call: TRBV29-1; cdr3_aa: CSVERLAGNEQFF
clone_size: -; v_call: TRBV4-2; cdr3_aa: CASSQGLAGYSYEQYF
clone_size: few; v_call: TRBV20-1; cdr3_aa: CSAKGGQLLGTEAFF
clone_size: few; v_call: TRBV3-1; cdr3_aa: CASSPPLDRSYNEQFF
clone_size: few; v_call: TRBV6-5; cdr3_aa: CASSYSTRGLAYEQYF
clone_size: -; v_call: TRBV27; cdr3_aa: CASSSPQRDTDTQYF
clone_size: few; v_call: TRBV5-1; cdr3_aa: CASSLEGYPGDEQYF
clone_size: few; v_call: TRBV5-1; cdr3_aa: CASSLRVAGGDEQFF
clone_size: few; v_call: TRBV3-1; cdr3_aa: CASSHSGVEAYEQYF
clone_size: -; v_call: TRBV5-8; cdr3_aa: CASSQPSSVYEQYF
clone_size: few; v_call: TRBV10-3; cdr3_aa: CAISPGLGNEQFF
clone_size: few; v_call: TRBV6-1; cdr3_aa: CASSAGQGANIQYF
clone_size: few; v_call: TRBV11-2; cdr3_aa: CASSLVVSYEQYF
clone_size: -; v_call: TRBV12-3/TRBV12-4; cdr3_aa: CASSRDLTYEQYF
clone_size: -; v_call: TRBV7-7; cdr3_aa: CASSPGTSNEQFF
clone_size: -; v_call: TRBV30; cdr3_aa: CAWTGRTPYEQYF
clone_size: few; v_call: TRBV30; cdr3_aa: CAWSGRVGQPQHF
clone_size: few; v_call: TRBV20-1; cdr3_aa: CSAGLPNYEQYF
clone_size: few; v_call: TRBV12-3/TRBV12-4; cdr3_aa: CASSLRAGGFYGYTF
clone_size: -; v_call: TRBV6-1; cdr3_aa: CASRVSGTGLPQYTF
clone_size: few; v_call: TRBV12-3/TRBV12-4; cdr3_aa: CASSRTGVNEQFF
clone_size: -; v_call: TRBV20-1; cdr3_aa: CSALDYSAGGPRETQYF
clone_size: -; v_call: TRBV5-1; cdr3_aa: CASSFEPLSYEQYF
clone_size: -; v_call: TRBV5-1; cdr3_aa: CASSLERGLTEQYF
clone_size: few; v_call: TRBV11-2; cdr3_aa: CASSLGLASSYEQYF
clone_size: -; v_call: TRBV4-2; cdr3_aa: CASSPLRGGRGQETQYF
clone_size: few; v_call: TRBV12-3/TRBV12-4; cdr3_aa: CASSSRTGFVPNTEAFF
clone_size: -; v_call: TRBV7-8; cdr3_aa: CASSPQQGPTFGYTF
clone_size: -; v_call: TRBV29-1; cdr3_aa: CSVERGTGSAGELFF
clone_size: few; v_call: TRBV3-1; cdr3_aa: CASSLQGGGVTDTQYF